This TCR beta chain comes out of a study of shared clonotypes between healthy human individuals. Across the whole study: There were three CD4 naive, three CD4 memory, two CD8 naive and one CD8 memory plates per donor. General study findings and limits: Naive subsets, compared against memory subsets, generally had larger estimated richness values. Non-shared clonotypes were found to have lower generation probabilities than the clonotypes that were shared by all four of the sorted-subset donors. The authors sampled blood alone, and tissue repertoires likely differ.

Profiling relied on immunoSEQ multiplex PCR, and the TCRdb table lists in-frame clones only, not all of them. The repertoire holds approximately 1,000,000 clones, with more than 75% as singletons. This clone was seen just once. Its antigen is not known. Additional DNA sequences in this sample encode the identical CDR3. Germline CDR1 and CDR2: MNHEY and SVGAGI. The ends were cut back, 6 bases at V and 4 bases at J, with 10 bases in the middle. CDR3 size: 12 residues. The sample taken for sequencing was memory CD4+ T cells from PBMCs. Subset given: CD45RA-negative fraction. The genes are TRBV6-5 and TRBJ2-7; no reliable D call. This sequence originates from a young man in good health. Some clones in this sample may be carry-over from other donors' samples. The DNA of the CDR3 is TGTGCCAGCAGGCCCCCCGGGTACGAGCAGTACTTC. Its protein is CASRPPGYEQYF.